One sample yielded the 5 T cell receptor beta chains listed below, sequenced in a study of cytomegalovirus exposure and HLA in healthy donors. The PCR used 60 Vbeta and 13 Jbeta primers. Assay used: immunoSEQ multiplex PCR; TCRdb lists only in-frame clones, some missing. The data contain hundreds of thousands of clones, roughly 80% of them seen just once; the ten biggest clones take up 0.2% to 0.25%. The sample consisted of PBMCs. Source of these receptors: a girl aged 2-10 years in good health and CMV-seronegative.

This clone was detected only a few times. The chain uses TRBV5-4 and TRBJ1-2; D remains unclear. Germline V gene sequence: CDR1 SGHNT, CDR2 YYREEE (reference sequence). This CDR3 has 13 amino acids. Trimming pared 2 bases from V and 6 bases from J, leaving 11 bases between. The CDR3 region has the DNA TGTGCCAGCAGCTTAGTGGGGAGAGATGGCTACACCTTC. This sequence encodes CASSLVGRDGYTF.

The chain is built from TRBV6-4 and TRBJ1-6, with D maybe TRBD1 (6 bases). The V gene's germline CDR1 is MRHNA and CDR2 SNTAGT. Trimming cost V 8 bases and J 7 bases, with 15 bases left between them. CDR3 length equals 14 residues. The CDR3 region has the DNA TGTGCCAGCGCCCAGACAGGACACAATTCACCCCTCCACTTT. Its translation: CASAQTGHNSPLHF.

This chain connects TRBV19 to TRBJ1-1; 8 bases align to TRBD1. Trimming cost V 1 base and J 4 bases; bases outside gene matches: 5. Germline loops: CDR1 LNHDA, CDR2 SQIVND (reference sequence). This CDR3 spans 15 amino acids. CDR3 residues: CASSIVRGLSTEAFF. The CDR3 DNA reads as TGTGCCAGTAGTATAGTCAGGGGGCTGAGCACTGAAGCTTTCTTT. Complete variable domain (other parts from reference TRBV19 and TRBJ1-1): DGGITQSPKYLFRKEGQNVTLSCEQNLNHDAMYWYRQDPGQGLRLIYYSQIVNDFQKGDIAEGYSVSREKKESFPLTVTSAQKNPTAFYLCASSIVRGLSTEAFFGQGTRLTVV.

This clone was counted between two and nine times. The rearrangement joins TRBV5-1 to TRBJ1-1, with 9 bases fitting TRBD1. CDR1 and CDR2 (germline): SGHRS, YFSETQ. This CDR3 contains 12 residues. V was clipped by 4 bases and J by 11 bases; unmatched bases: 6. The CDR3 region has the DNA TGCGCCAGCAGCGAGGGACAGGGTATCGCTTTCTTT. Translated: CASSEGQGIAFF.

This sequence joins TRBV9 and TRBJ2-5; D perhaps matches TRBD2 (6 bases). The CDR3 has 15 amino acids. CDR1 SGDLS and CDR2 YYNGEE come from the germline V gene. V shed 3 bases and J shed 5 bases, with 17 bases lying between them. CDR3 loop: CASSANGGGGETQYF. The CDR3 nucleotides are TGTGCCAGCAGCGCAAACGGGGGAGGCGGTGAGACCCAGTACTTC.